The 26 T cell receptor beta chains listed next were all sequenced from one sample in a study of cytomegalovirus exposure and HLA in healthy donors. Both 60 Vbeta primers and 13 Jbeta primers went into the PCR. The table came from immunoSEQ multiplex PCR; TCRdb's copy has only in-frame clones and leaves some out. The sample includes just over 200,000 clones, 82% of them seen just once. Sequenced: PBMCs. These receptors originate from a woman between 40 and 55 years old in good health and CMV-seronegative.

The V gene is TRBV7-7, the J gene TRBJ2-5; no reliable D call. Looked up from germline, CDR1 is SSHAT and CDR2 is FNYEAQ (reference sequence). The CDR3 is 15 amino acids. Trimming took 1 base from V and 4 from J, leaving 13 bases between them. The CDR3 sequence: CASSLGLGLIETQYF. CDR3 coding DNA: TGTGCCAGCAGCTTAGGCCTCGGTCTGATAGAGACCCAGTACTTC.

The chain employs TRBV4-1 and TRBJ2-1; D is ambiguous. V shed 4 bases and J shed 3 bases, with 7 bases lying between them. Germline V CDR1 and CDR2: MGHRA, YSYEKL. This CDR3 comprises 13 residues. The CDR3 DNA reads TGCGCCAGCAGCCGCGGAGACTACAATGAGCAGTTCTTC. This translates into CASSRGDYNEQFF.

The chain couples TRBV5-1 to TRBJ2-1; 11 bases fit TRBD2. The length of the CDR3 is 16 residues. Germline V gene data show CDR1 as SGHRS and CDR2 as YFSETQ. V trimming: 4 bases; J trimming: 7 bases; junction bases outside the gene matches: 10. CDR3 in amino acids: CASSEGLLAGVNEQFF. Written as DNA, the CDR3 is TGCGCCAGCAGCGAAGGTCTACTAGCGGGAGTTAATGAGCAGTTCTTC.

This clone showed up just a few times. The chain carries TRBV7-2 and TRBJ1-4; D gene uncertain. Per the germline V gene, CDR1 is SGHTA and CDR2 is FQGNSA. V was cut by 4 bases and J by 4 bases, with 13 bases left in between. The CDR3 covers 15 residues. The CDR3 DNA follows: TGTGCCAGCAGCTCAGATGGGCATAGTAATGAAAAACTGTTTTTT. Translating it yields CASSSDGHSNEKLFF.

The rearrangement joins TRBV7-9 to TRBJ2-3; 9 nucleotides agree with TRBD2. This CDR3 is built from 14 residues. The germline gives CDR1 SEHNR, CDR2 FQNEAQ (reference sequence). V dropped 1 base and J dropped 4; count of bases not matched to a gene: 0. This CDR3 reads CASSLGTSADTQYF. In DNA form, the CDR3 reads TGTGCCAGCAGCTTAGGGACTAGCGCAGATACGCAGTATTTT.

For the CDR3, the DNA is TGTGCCAGTAGACCGGGACAGGGAGGGACCAAAAACATTCAGTACTTC. It is translated as CASRPGQGGTKNIQYF. The genes are TRBV19 and TRBJ2-4, with 9 nucleotides matching TRBD1. The CDR3 is 16 residues long. V dropped 6 bases and J dropped 2; count of bases not matched to a gene: 8. Germline V gene sequence: CDR1 LNHDA, CDR2 SQIVND (reference sequence). The full variable domain, its missing parts supplied by reference TRBV19 and TRBJ2-4, is DGGITQSPKYLFRKEGQNVTLSCEQNLNHDAMYWYRQDPGQGLRLIYYSQIVNDFQKGDIAEGYSVSREKKESFPLTVTSAQKNPTAFYLCASRPGQGGTKNIQYFGAGTRLSVL.

This chain links TRBV10-3 with TRBJ2-2; TRBD1 is a possible D gene (5 bases). Germline lookup yields CDR1 ENHRY and CDR2 SYGVKD. The V end was cut by 2 bases, the J end by 4 bases, with 11 bases between. This CDR3 has 15 residues. In DNA, the CDR3 is TGTGCCATCAGTGAGGCCCAGGGCGGCACCGGGGAGCTGTTTTTT. This gives the protein CAISEAQGGTGELFF.

This chain links TRBV5-4 with TRBJ2-7; the match to TRBD2 covers 13 bases. Unmatched junction bases numbered 14, after V lost 4 bases and J lost 10 bases. Germline-derived CDR1 and CDR2 are SGHNT and YYREEE (reference sequence). The CDR3 is made up of 16 amino acids. The CDR3 bases are TGTGCCAGCAGCCCCGGGGGGACTAGCGGGACGACTGTACAGTACTTC. Its protein is CASSPGGTSGTTVQYF.

As concerns this clone: A junction end diverges from the germline sequence, so it may reflect a read error. The chain is built from TRBV6-5 and TRBJ1-1; D remains unclear. Germline V gene data show CDR1 as MNHEY and CDR2 as SVGAGI. The CDR3 loop spans 13 amino acids. This CDR3 is CVSRFLANTEAFF. CDR3 bases: TGTGTCAGCCGCTTCCTAGCGAACACTGAAGCTTTCTTT.

The genes are TRBV5-4 and TRBJ2-5, with D perhaps TRBD2 (5 bases). CDR1 SGHNT and CDR2 YYREEE come from the germline V gene (reference sequence). CDR3 size: 13 residues. Trimming took off 1 base at V and 5 bases at J, with 9 bases between the two ends. Written as DNA, the CDR3 is TGTGCCAGCAGCTTGCCGCGAGGGGAGACCCAGTACTTC. Protein: CASSLPRGETQYF. Complete variable domain (other parts from reference TRBV5-4 and TRBJ2-5): ETGVTQSPTHLIKTRGQQVTLRCSSQSGHNTVSWYQQALGQGPQFIFQYYREEENGRGNFPPRFSGLQFPNYSSELNVNALELDDSALYLCASSLPRGETQYFGPGTRLLVL.

The chain is built from TRBV19 and TRBJ2-7; possible D gene TRBD1, 9 bases. This CDR3 spans 17 amino acids. V was pared by 5 bases and J by 1 base, with 21 bases between. CDR1 and CDR2 (germline): LNHDA, SQIVND (reference sequence). The CDR3 region is CASSDRGIAGLSYEQYF. CDR3 nucleotide sequence: TGTGCCAGTAGTGACAGGGGGATAGCGGGACTATCCTACGAGCAGTACTTC.

The V gene is TRBV18, the J gene TRBJ1-1, with 9 bases identical to TRBD1. CDR3 size: 15 residues. The V gene end was trimmed by 2 bases and the J gene end by 5 bases; junction bases not matched to a gene: 6. Germline loops: CDR1 KGHSH, CDR2 LQKENI. CDR3 in amino acids: CASSPTGGAGTEAFF. CDR3 nucleotides: TGTGCCAGCTCACCAACAGGGGGCGCAGGGACTGAAGCTTTCTTT.

The rearrangement joins TRBV11-2 to TRBJ2-1, with 14 bases fitting TRBD2. This CDR3 has 17 amino acids. Germline CDR1 is SGHAT and CDR2 is FQNNGV. Losses at the gene ends were 7 bases for V and 0 bases for J; bases not matched to a gene: 5. The CDR3 here is CASILGTSGSSYNEQFF. The CDR3 nucleotides are TGTGCCAGCATCCTAGGGACTAGCGGGAGCTCCTACAATGAGCAGTTCTTC.

The gene calls are TRBV5-6 and TRBJ1-2, with TRBD1 matching 8 bases. Unmatched junction bases numbered 11, after V lost 4 bases and J lost 6 bases. The CDR3 is 15 amino acids. Germline CDR1 is SGHDT and CDR2 is YYEEEE. CDR3 in DNA: TGTGCCAGCAGCCCTTACGACAGGGGCGGACATGGCTACACCTTC. Translating it yields CASSPYDRGGHGYTF.

This clone was counted once. Written as DNA, the CDR3 is TGTGCCAGCAGTGACCCCTGGGGGACTAGAGGACTCGAGCAGTACTTC. Translated, it gives CASSDPWGTRGLEQYF. The chain links TRBV6-1 to TRBJ2-7, with 8 positions matching TRBD2. Germline CDR1 reads MNHNS; CDR2 reads SASEGT. This CDR3 is 16 amino acids long. The ends lost 3 bases at V and 6 bases at J; junction bases unmatched: 13.

About this clone itself: One end of the junction is discordant with germline, which a read error may explain. This chain uses TRBV7-9 with TRBJ1-1; D call uncertain. The CDR3 is 13 amino acids. From germline, CDR1 is SEHNR and CDR2 FQNEAQ (reference sequence). CDR3 protein: CSSSTNKNTEAFF. CDR3 nucleotide sequence: TGTTCCAGCAGCACCAACAAAAACACTGAAGCTTTCTTT.

Comments on this clone: The same CDR3 arises from other DNA sequences in this sample as well. V gene TRBV5-1 combines with J gene TRBJ2-1; D uncertain. The ends were cut back, 0 bases at V and 0 bases at J, with 7 bases in the middle. Germline V gives CDR1 SGHRS, CDR2 YFSETQ. This CDR3 comprises 15 residues. CDR3 nucleotides: TGCGCCAGCAGCTTGGGACAAGGCTCCTACAATGAGCAGTTCTTC. As protein: CASSLGQGSYNEQFF. The entire variable domain, with the rest obtained from reference TRBV5-1 and TRBJ2-1, is as follows: KAGVTQTPRYLIKTRGQQVTLSCSPISGHRSVSWYQQTPGQGLQFLFEYFSETQRNKGNFPGRFSGRQFSNSRSEMNVSTLELGDSALYLCASSLGQGSYNEQFFGPGTRLTVL.

The chain has TRBV10-3 and TRBJ2-3, with a possible D match to TRBD1 (6 bases). The CDR3 is made up of 14 amino acids. Germline values: CDR1 ENHRY, CDR2 SYGVKD. V dropped 4 bases and J dropped 0 bases, with 8 bases sitting between them. This CDR3 reads CAISGGGSTDTQYF. In DNA form, the CDR3 reads TGTGCCATCAGTGGAGGGGGTAGCACAGATACGCAGTATTTT.

The V call is TRBV7-9, the J call TRBJ2-1, with 10 bases aligning to TRBD2. Germline V gene data show CDR1 as SEHNR and CDR2 as FQNEAQ (reference sequence). Unmatched junction bases numbered 10, after V lost 5 bases and J lost 9 bases. The CDR3 extends over 15 amino acids. CDR3 sequence reads: CASSTPSGSAGEQFF. In DNA, the CDR3 is TGTGCCAGCAGCACACCTAGCGGGAGCGCGGGTGAGCAGTTCTTC.

V and J are TRBV5-1 and TRBJ2-7; 10 nucleotides match TRBD1. The CDR3 has 14 residues. Trimming at V came to 4 bases and at J to 6 bases, leaving 7 bases not matched to a gene. Germline CDR1 reads SGHRS; CDR2 reads YFSETQ. The CDR3 reads CASSTDRGQGEQYF. The CDR3 DNA sequence: TGCGCCAGCAGCACCGACAGGGGGCAAGGCGAGCAGTACTTC.

This clone has a single count. The chain has TRBV2 and TRBJ2-5, with TRBD2 as a possible D gene (5 bases). Trimming left V 0 bases short and J 8 bases short, with 7 bases between. The CDR3 has 12 amino acids. Germline V CDR1 and CDR2: SNHLY, FYNNEI. In DNA form, the CDR3 reads TGTGCCAGCAGTGAAGCCGGGGTAACCCAGTACTTC. It yields the protein CASSEAGVTQYF.

The chain is built from TRBV5-4 and TRBJ2-5; tentatively, D is TRBD1 (6 bases). Trimming removed 4 bases from V and 3 bases from J, with 16 bases in between. Per germline, CDR1 SGHNT and CDR2 YYREEE (reference sequence). The CDR3 is made up of 15 amino acids. Written as DNA, the CDR3 is TGTGCCAGCAGCGTACCTTGGACAGAAGAAGAGACCCAGTACTTC. This gives the protein CASSVPWTEEETQYF.

This chain joins TRBV4-1 and TRBJ2-3; possibly TRBD2 for D (5 bases). The CDR3 length is 14 residues. The V and J ends lost 1 base and 2 bases respectively, with 7 bases between them. CDR1 and CDR2 (germline): MGHRA, YSYEKL. The chain's CDR3 is CASSQVLATDTQYF. CDR3 DNA sequence: TGCGCCAGCAGCCAAGTCCTAGCCACAGATACGCAGTATTTT.

The V and J genes are TRBV4-1 and TRBJ2-2; 8 positions match TRBD1. Germline CDR1 is MGHRA and CDR2 is YSYEKL. This CDR3 is 17 amino acids long. Trimming took 4 bases from V and 2 from J; bases not matched to a gene: 9. CDR3 sequence: CASSLRQGNLNTGELFF. The CDR3 nucleotides read TGCGCCAGCAGCCTCCGACAGGGGAACCTCAACACCGGGGAGCTGTTTTTT.

This sequence joins TRBV7-2 and TRBJ2-7, with 10 bases aligning to TRBD2. With V trimmed by 2 bases and J by 2 bases, 3 bases remained unmatched. Germline CDR1 is SGHTA and CDR2 is FQGNSA. The CDR3 loop spans 15 amino acids. CDR3 protein: CASSLLLAGAYEQYF. DNA of the CDR3: TGTGCCAGCAGCTTACTGCTAGCGGGAGCCTACGAGCAGTACTTC.

V gene TRBV10-2 combines with J gene TRBJ2-7, with TRBD2 as a possible D gene (6 bases). The CDR3 consists of 15 residues. Per germline, CDR1 WSHSY and CDR2 SAAADI. With 3 bases removed from V and 5 bases from J, the gap between germline ends came to 17 bases. Written as DNA, the CDR3 is TGCGCCAGCAGTGACTCGGGACTTAGGGGCGACGAGCAGTACTTC. This codes for CASSDSGLRGDEQYF.